This entry lists 11 T cell receptor beta chains sequenced from one sample in a study of blood T cell repertoires in COVID-19. The method was immunoSEQ multiplex PCR; TCRdb's version includes in-frame clones alone and lacks a portion of them. In the table there are over 100,000 clones, approximately 87% of which are singletons. Sequencing input: peripheral blood. The receptors shown here come from a man between 50 and 59 years old with active COVID-19.

A single count supports this clone. J is TRBJ1-5 and V is TRBV6-5; D is ambiguous. V lost 6 bases, J lost 3 bases, and 12 bases lay in between. CDR1 and CDR2 from the germline V gene are MNHEY and SVGAGI. This CDR3 contains 14 residues. Here the CDR3 reads CASSLQSLNQPQHF. DNA of the CDR3: TGTGCCAGCAGCCTACAGAGCCTCAATCAGCCCCAGCATTTT.

The V and J genes are TRBV6-5 and TRBJ2-7; 7 nucleotides agree with TRBD1. The germline V gene encodes CDR1 MNHEY and CDR2 SVGAGI. V trimming: 2 bases; J trimming: 2 bases; junction bases outside the gene matches: 3. This CDR3 has 14 residues. The CDR3 spells CASSYGTGAYEQYF. The CDR3 DNA is TGTGCCAGCAGTTACGGCACAGGGGCCTACGAGCAGTACTTC.

The chain links TRBV6-5 to TRBJ1-1; 7 nucleotides align to TRBD1. The V segment lost 7 bases and the J segment 1 base; nucleotides outside the gene matches: 9. Germline CDR1 reads MNHEY; CDR2 reads SVGAGI. The CDR3 is 15 amino acids. The CDR3, as DNA: TGTGCCAGCACCCCCCCCGGGACAGCGAACACTGAAGCTTTCTTT. This translates into CASTPPGTANTEAFF.

This sequence joins TRBV27 and TRBJ2-6; 10 positions match TRBD1. The CDR3 spans 17 residues. With 6 bases clipped from V and 0 bases from J, the junction kept 5 bases outside the gene matches. Looked up from germline, CDR1 is MNHEY and CDR2 is SMNVEV (reference sequence). The CDR3 DNA is TGTGCCAGCAGGACGGACAGGGGGGTCTCTGGGGCCAACGTCCTGACTTTC. It is translated as CASRTDRGVSGANVLTF.

The V gene is TRBV5-6, the J gene TRBJ1-2; 7 nucleotides align to TRBD1. The CDR3 totals 15 residues. V was pared by 4 bases and J by 2 bases, with 8 bases of the junction left unmatched. The germline V gene has CDR1 SGHDT and CDR2 YYEEEE. CDR3 sequence (DNA): TGTGCCAGCAGCGCTTACCTACAGGGGAACTATGGCTACACCTTC. Translation gives CASSAYLQGNYGYTF.

The chain joins TRBV5-1 to TRBJ1-1; D unresolved. Trimming shortened V by 3 bases and J by 6 bases, and 9 bases separated the two germline ends. The CDR3 has 12 amino acids. The germline gives CDR1 SGHRS, CDR2 YFSETQ. The chain's CDR3 is CASSSDGPEAFF. The CDR3 nucleotides are TGCGCCAGCAGCTCCGATGGGCCTGAAGCTTTCTTT.

The chain uses TRBV5-1 and TRBJ2-5, with D perhaps matching TRBD2 (6 bases). V shed 5 bases and J shed 5 bases, with 13 bases lying between them. The CDR3 has 13 amino acids. Germline values: CDR1 SGHRS, CDR2 YFSETQ. The CDR3 DNA reads TGCGCCAGCAGTCTTAGCGGAGGTGAGACCCAGTACTTC. It yields the protein CASSLSGGETQYF.

The chain combines TRBV19 with TRBJ2-5; D unclear. CDR3 length equals 12 residues. Germline V gives CDR1 LNHDA, CDR2 SQIVND (reference sequence). Trimming took 4 bases from V and 4 from J, leaving 7 bases between them. CDR3 nucleotides: TGTGCCAGTAGTACAACAAGAGAGACCCAGTACTTC. It is translated as CASSTTRETQYF.

The rearrangement links TRBV9 to TRBJ2-5; a weak D match, TRBD2 (6 bases). CDR1 and CDR2 from the germline V gene are SGDLS and YYNGEE. CDR3 length: 12 residues. With 2 bases removed from V and 10 bases from J, the gap between germline ends came to 12 bases. CDR3 in amino acids: CASSVRDSLQYF. The CDR3 DNA reads TGTGCCAGCAGCGTCCGGGACTCACTCCAGTACTTC.

V is TRBV6-5 and J is TRBJ2-1; TRBD1 agrees at 9 bases. Trimming took 8 bases from V and 5 from J; bases not matched to a gene: 4. This CDR3 is built from 13 residues. In germline, CDR1 is MNHEY, CDR2 SVGAGI. In DNA form, the CDR3 reads TGTGCCAGCCGGGGGACAGGGAACAATGAGCAGTTCTTC. As protein: CASRGTGNNEQFF.

V usage is TRBV9 and J usage is TRBJ2-3; weak D call: TRBD2 (5 bases). V lost 0 bases and J lost 1, with 9 bases in between. Germline loops: CDR1 SGDLS, CDR2 YYNGEE. The CDR3 runs 15 residues. CDR3 loop: CASSVDGAGTDTQYF. Written as DNA, the CDR3 is TGTGCCAGCAGCGTAGATGGAGCGGGCACAGATACGCAGTATTTT. The entire variable domain, with the rest obtained from reference TRBV9 and TRBJ2-3, is as follows: DSGVTQTPKHLITATGQRVTLRCSPRSGDLSVYWYQQSLDQGLQFLIQYYNGEERAKGNILERFSAQQFPDLHSELNLSSLELGDSALYFCASSVDGAGTDTQYFGPGTRLTVL.